This T cell receptor (beta chain) was captured in a study of CD8 T cells in ankylosing spondylitis. Germline CDR1 DFQATT, CDR2 SNEGSKA (reference sequence). V lost 6 bases and J lost 7; bases outside the gene matches: 7. The CDR3 covers 13 residues. Generation of TCR beta libraries employed quantitative 5'-RACE incorporating molecular barcodes. Each CDR3 protein gets one entry after TCRdb re-called the 5' RACE reads with MiXCR. The sample records about 500,000 distinct CDR3 sequences, roughly 13% being singletons. Study-wide results and limits: Characteristic, it appeared, of ankylosing spondylitis blood was a TCR beta motif of seven or eight highly homologous variants. A number of the motif variants had already been described in reactive arthritis synovial fluid and blood. Clones tied to disease were said to be significantly enriched in matched ankylosing spondylitis synovial fluid. Disease-associated clones were CD8+ and fairly uncommon in peripheral blood.

As concerns this clonotype: Its antigen is currently unknown.

The sequencing sample was made of blood, either unsorted or a sorted T cell fraction (not recorded which). The receptor comes from a male donor with ankylosing spondylitis. The rearrangement uses TRBV20-1 and TRBJ1-4, with 8 nucleotides matching TRBD1. CDR3 in amino acids: CSATDRGGEKLFF. In nucleotides, the CDR3 is TGCAGTGCCACTGACAGGGGAGGTGAAAAACTGTTTTTT.